Sequencing of this T cell receptor beta chain was carried out in a study of T cell repertoires in cytomegalovirus infection. Overall study context: Indications of both CMV infection and matching HLA type were provided by public TCR beta signatures. Study conclusions and caveats: HLA-C-restricted, CMV-specific TCR beta clonotypes were dominant ex vivo. Carriage of CMV together with the relevant HLA was identifiable through cumulative public TCR beta family frequency.

TCRdb analysed the reads with MiXCR anew, one entry per CDR3 protein. The table shows about 460,000 distinct CDR3 sequences, with about 10% occurring only once. This clonotype was seen at least ten times. Its target is not known. V dropped 6 bases and J dropped 6 bases, with 15 bases sitting between them. In germline, CDR1 is SEHNR, CDR2 FQNEAQ (reference sequence). The CDR3 has 13 residues. Sequences were obtained from PBMCs. The V call is TRBV7-9, the J call TRBJ2-7; D is unclear. The sequence was obtained from a human donor in good health (CMV status not recorded). Some clones in this sample may be carry-over from other donors' samples. This chain's CDR3 is CASREIENGEQYF. DNA for the CDR3: TGTGCCAGCAGGGAGATAGAAAATGGCGAGCAGTACTTC.